The 21 T cell receptor beta chains reported below all come from one sample, sequenced in a study of CD8+CD57+ T cells in acquired aplastic anemia. Genomic DNA was employed as the template in profiling TCR beta VDJ and CDR3. TCRdb re-analysed the reads in MiXCR, keeping a single row per CDR3 protein. The sample records roughly 200,000 distinct CDR3 sequences, about 60% being singletons. Patients included in sequencing had previously demonstrated CD8+CD57+ cell expansion by flow cytometry. The sequenced material came from sorted CD4+, CD8+, or CD8+CD57+ T cells (not recorded which) from PBMCs. The receptors shown here come from a human donor with aplastic anemia.

This chain connects TRBV7-2 to TRBJ1-6, with TRBD1 matching 8 bases. V was clipped by 5 bases and J by 12 bases; unmatched bases: 12. The germline CDR1 and CDR2 sequences are SGHTA and FQGNSA. This CDR3 spans 15 amino acids. CDR3 nucleotide sequence: TGTGCCAGCAGCCCAGGGTCAGGGGGCGGTGGACCCCTCCACTTT. Translated: CASSPGSGGGGPLHF.

As regards this clonotype: With a much larger clone just one base away, this may be a read error. The V and J genes are TRBV6-5 and TRBJ2-3, with D uncertain. CDR3 length: 14 amino acids. Germline loops: CDR1 MNHEY, CDR2 SVGAGI. This CDR3 reads CDSTQNSGVDTQYF. DNA for the CDR3: TGTGACAGCACCCAAAACTCGGGCGTCGATACGCAGTATTTT.

This chain connects TRBV10-3 to TRBJ2-5; 13 bases agree with TRBD2. After removal of 11 bases from V and 10 bases from J, the junction contained 16 bases not matched to a gene. Germline CDR1 ENHRY, CDR2 SYGVKD. The CDR3 has 15 residues. The CDR3 here is CASRTGTSGVKIQYF. CDR3 DNA sequence: TGTGCCTCCCGGACCGGGACTAGCGGGGTGAAGATCCAGTACTTC.

The gene calls are TRBV20-1 and TRBJ1-6, with D tentatively TRBD1 (5 bases). Germline CDR1 DFQATT, CDR2 SNEGSKA (reference sequence). The V and J ends lost 0 bases and 3 bases respectively, with 21 bases between them. The CDR3 is 19 residues long. The CDR3 here is CSARDPDKGKGLYNSPLHF. The CDR3 nucleotides read TGCAGTGCTAGAGATCCAGACAAGGGGAAGGGGCTCTATAATTCACCCCTCCACTTT.

This clonotype appeared a few times. For the CDR3, the DNA is TGTGCCAGCAGTCAAGCCTTGGGCTATGGCTACACCTTC. Translated: CASSQALGYGYTF. This sequence joins TRBV7-3 and TRBJ1-2; D uncertain. V was pared by 6 bases and J by 4 bases, with 12 bases between. CDR3 length: 13 residues. The germline CDR1 and CDR2 sequences are SGHTA and FQGTGA.

The rearrangement joins TRBV9 to TRBJ1-3; a possible D gene is TRBD1 (6 bases). Trimming removed 4 bases from V and 4 bases from J, with 15 bases in between. CDR3 length: 15 residues. Per the germline V gene, CDR1 is SGDLS and CDR2 is YYNGEE. The CDR3 DNA follows: TGTGCCAGCAGCCTCAGCGGGGGGCTGGGAAACACCATATATTTT. Translated: CASSLSGGLGNTIYF.

This clonotype was counted many times. V usage is TRBV29-1 and J usage is TRBJ1-1; no firm D call. V lost 5 bases and J lost 6, with 13 bases in between. Germline assignment: CDR1 SQVTM and CDR2 ANQGSEA. The CDR3 contains 12 residues. CDR3 nucleotide sequence: TGCAGCGTTCAAACCCCGATCCCTGAAGCTTTCTTT. This translates into CSVQTPIPEAFF.

The DNA of the CDR3 is TGCAGTGCTAGAGAACTAGCGGGGAGCTCCTACGAGCAGTACTTC. This codes for CSARELAGSSYEQYF. The chain is built from TRBV20-1 and TRBJ2-7; 10 bases fit TRBD2. V lost 0 bases, J lost 0 bases, and 2 bases stayed unmatched. The CDR3 loop spans 15 amino acids. CDR1 DFQATT and CDR2 SNEGSKA come from the germline V gene (reference sequence).

V gene TRBV2 combines with J gene TRBJ2-7; D possibly uses TRBD1 or TRBD2 (5 bases each). CDR1 and CDR2 from the germline V gene are SNHLY and FYNNEI. CDR3 length: 12 residues. Trimming removed 6 bases from V and 1 base from J, with 7 bases in between. The CDR3 loop is CASRGPSYEQYF. For the CDR3, the DNA is TGTGCCAGCAGGGGACCTTCCTACGAGCAGTACTTC.

This clonotype occurred many times. The V gene is TRBV20-1, the J gene TRBJ2-1, with TRBD1 identical over 11 bases. J gave up 3 bases and V 6 bases, and 4 bases lay outside the gene matches. The CDR3 is 14 residues long. Germline values: CDR1 DFQATT, CDR2 SNEGSKA (reference sequence). The CDR3 loop is CSAGQGDDYNEQFF. The CDR3 nucleotides read TGCAGTGCGGGACAGGGGGATGACTACAATGAGCAGTTCTTC.

The table lists this clonotype with a count of one. The chain couples TRBV29-1 to TRBJ2-7, with 9 nucleotides matching TRBD1. The germline CDR1 and CDR2 sequences are SQVTM and ANQGSEA. Trimming at V came to 2 bases and at J to 3 bases, leaving 5 bases not matched to a gene. The CDR3 length is 14 residues. The CDR3 region is CSVELLGQGYEQYF. CDR3 coding DNA: TGCAGCGTTGAACTACTGGGACAGGGCTACGAGCAGTACTTC.

This clonotype appeared many times. The chain carries TRBV20-1 and TRBJ2-1, with TRBD2 identical over 13 bases. The junction had 5 bases not matched to a gene; V was cut back by 3 bases and J by 6 bases. The CDR3 covers 15 residues. The V gene's germline CDR1 is DFQATT and CDR2 SNEGSKA (reference sequence). The CDR3 spells CSASLRTSGGNEQFF. DNA for the CDR3: TGCAGTGCTAGTCTACGGACTAGCGGGGGCAATGAGCAGTTCTTC.

This clonotype came up a few times. The gene calls are TRBV7-6 and TRBJ1-5, with no clear D. This CDR3 has 15 residues. CDR1 SGHVS and CDR2 FNYEAQ come from the germline V gene. V lost 1 base and J 0 bases, leaving 7 bases between the germline ends. The CDR3 DNA sequence: TGTGCCAGCAGCTTAGGGAGTTCTAGCAATCAGCCCCAGCATTTT. As protein: CASSLGSSSNQPQHF.

Many counts were recorded for this clonotype. The V call is TRBV7-2, the J call TRBJ2-3, with D tentatively TRBD2 (6 bases). The CDR3 is 14 amino acids. Germline CDR1 SGHTA, CDR2 FQGNSA. With 1 base removed from V and 6 bases from J, the gap between germline ends came to 11 bases. The CDR3 reads CASSLVPGLDTQYF. The CDR3 DNA reads TGTGCCAGCAGCTTAGTACCGGGACTTGATACGCAGTATTTT.

The chain couples TRBV7-6 to TRBJ1-3, with D maybe TRBD1 (5 bases). The CDR3 extends over 15 amino acids. Per the germline V gene, CDR1 is SGHVS and CDR2 is FNYEAQ. V was pared by 1 base and J by 2 bases, with 9 bases between. CDR3 sequence (DNA): TGTGCCAGCAGCTTAGGTCGGACACCTGGAAACACCATATATTTT. Translation gives CASSLGRTPGNTIYF.

This clonotype was recorded a few times. The chain recombines TRBV15 with TRBJ2-2; D not resolved. The germline gives CDR1 LNHNV, CDR2 YYDKDF (reference sequence). V lost 4 bases to trimming and J lost 8 bases, with 17 bases between them. The CDR3 length is 15 residues. The CDR3 loop is CATSTIRFGPGELFF. In DNA form, the CDR3 reads TGTGCCACCAGCACCATCCGGTTCGGACCGGGGGAGCTGTTTTTT.

The chain is built from TRBV9 and TRBJ2-3, with 8 bases matching TRBD1. The V gene's germline CDR1 is SGDLS and CDR2 YYNGEE. The CDR3 has 13 amino acids. J was trimmed by 5 bases and V by 3 bases; bases with no gene match: 2. As DNA, the CDR3 is TGTGCCAGCAGCGCTGACAGGGGAGATACGCAGTATTTT. The encoded protein is CASSADRGDTQYF. Looking up the rest from reference TRBV9 and TRBJ2-3 gives the full variable domain: DSGVTQTPKHLITATGQRVTLRCSPRSGDLSVYWYQQSLDQGLQFLIQYYNGEERAKGNILERFSAQQFPDLHSELNLSSLELGDSALYFCASSADRGDTQYFGPGTRLTVL.

DNA of the CDR3: TGCGCCAGCAGCTGGGGGACAGGGGCGACAGATACGCAGTATTTT. Residues: CASSWGTGATDTQYF. J is TRBJ2-3 and V is TRBV5-1; TRBD1 matches at 10 bases. Per germline, CDR1 SGHRS and CDR2 YFSETQ. V gave up 3 bases and J gave up 3 bases; unmatched junction bases: 4. This CDR3 contains 15 residues.

This clonotype occurred many times. The chain carries TRBV7-9 and TRBJ2-5; the D gene is possibly TRBD2 (5 bases). Per the germline V gene, CDR1 is SEHNR and CDR2 is FQNEAQ (reference sequence). This CDR3 spans 17 amino acids. V shed 4 bases and J shed 1 base, with 19 bases lying between them. The CDR3 nucleotides are TGTGCCAGCAGCTCCCGCAGAGAGGGATGGAGCCAAGAGACCCAGTACTTC. Its protein product is CASSSRREGWSQETQYF. Using reference TRBV7-9 and TRBJ2-5 for the parts outside the CDR3, the full variable domain is DTGVSQNPRHKITKRGQNVTFRCDPISEHNRLYWYRQTLGQGPEFLTYFQNEAQLEKSRLLSDRFSAERPKGSFSTLEIQRTEQGDSAMYLCASSSRREGWSQETQYFGPGTRLLVL.

V gene TRBV5-1 combines with J gene TRBJ1-5; 8 bases map to TRBD1. The germline V gene has CDR1 SGHRS and CDR2 YFSETQ. This CDR3 has 13 residues. V gave up 5 bases and J gave up 6 bases; unmatched junction bases: 4. Here the CDR3 reads CASSPGTGQPQHF. CDR3 bases: TGCGCCAGCAGTCCCGGGACAGGTCAGCCCCAGCATTTT. Full variable domain (remainder filled in from reference TRBV5-1 and TRBJ1-5): KAGVTQTPRYLIKTRGQQVTLSCSPISGHRSVSWYQQTPGQGLQFLFEYFSETQRNKGNFPGRFSGRQFSNSRSEMNVSTLELGDSALYLCASSPGTGQPQHFGDGTRLSIL.

The CDR3 loop is CASSLAALVGTQYF. The CDR3 DNA sequence: TGTGCCAGCAGCTTGGCCGCGCTGGTGGGGACCCAGTACTTC. The rearrangement links TRBV25-1 to TRBJ2-5; D not resolved. This CDR3 region has 14 residues. V lost 6 bases and J 7 bases, leaving 18 bases between the germline ends. The germline gives CDR1 MGHDK, CDR2 SYGVNS.